These 29 T cell receptor beta chains share one sample of origin, sequenced in a study of blood T cells in healthy people across ages. The use of a sample-barcoded 5' primer and a J-beta primer mix characterized a second PCR of about 7 to 12 cycles. TCRdb re-called the 5' RACE reads with MiXCR, one entry per CDR3 protein. The sample has 1,500,000 or so distinct CDR3 sequences, roughly 60% seen once. Material: blood. The receptors were sampled from a man between 18 and 29 years old in good health.

This clonotype was seen only a few times. The V call is TRBV6-2 or TRBV6-3, the J call TRBJ2-7; D is undetermined. V lost 5 bases and J 1 base, leaving 6 bases between the germline ends. The germline V gene has CDR1 MNHEY and CDR2 SVGEGT. The length of the CDR3 is 12 residues. CDR3 nucleotide sequence: TGTGCCAGCAGTGAGTTTTCCTACGAGCAGTACTTC. Translating it yields CASSEFSYEQYF.

This clonotype turned up a few times. The chain carries TRBV20-1 and TRBJ2-7; 8 positions agree with TRBD1. Germline V CDR1 and CDR2: DFQATT, SNEGSKA (reference sequence). With V trimmed by 3 bases and J by 7 bases, 20 bases remained unmatched. CDR3 size: 17 residues. This CDR3 reads CSARVTGQGALYNEQYF. CDR3 nucleotide sequence: TGCAGTGCTAGGGTAACTGGTCAGGGGGCATTGTACAATGAGCAGTACTTC.

The V call is TRBV30, the J call TRBJ2-3; 8 bases fit TRBD1. The CDR3 has 14 residues. Germline CDR1 reads GTSNPN; CDR2 reads SVGIG (reference sequence). J was trimmed by 4 bases and V by 0 bases; bases with no gene match: 3. CDR3 in DNA: TGTGCCTGGAGTGTTGGACAGGGTGCAGATACGCAGTATTTT. It specifies CAWSVGQGADTQYF.

V is TRBV7-2 and J is TRBJ2-5; D perhaps matches TRBD1 (6 bases). The V gene's germline CDR1 is SGHTA and CDR2 FQGNSA. Trimming took 5 bases from V and 11 from J, leaving 24 bases between them. The length of the CDR3 is 15 residues. CDR3 coding DNA: TGTGCCAGCAGCCAACAGGGTAGGAAGTACAATGAGCAGTACTTC. Protein: CASSQQGRKYNEQYF. Using reference TRBV7-2 and TRBJ2-5 for the parts outside the CDR3, the full variable domain is GAGVSQSPSNKVTEKGKDVELRCDPISGHTALYWYRQSLGQGLEFLIYFQGNSAPDKSGLPSDRFSAERTGGSVSTLTIQRTQQEDSAVYLCASSQQGRKYNEQYFGPGTRLLVL.

This chain connects TRBV4-2 to TRBJ1-3; D is unresolved. The CDR3 is 18 amino acids. V was clipped by 0 bases and J by 0 bases, with 15 bases between them. CDR1 is LGHNA and CDR2 is YNFKEQ in the germline V gene. The CDR3 loop reads CASSQDYGRTSSGNTIYF. DNA for the CDR3: TGTGCCAGCAGCCAAGATTACGGCCGGACTAGCTCTGGAAACACCATATATTTT.

V is TRBV7-9 and J is TRBJ2-1; 11 bases line up with TRBD2. The end of the DNA fits TRBJ2-7 better, so the J call may be wrong. The CDR3 has 16 amino acids. From germline, CDR1 is SEHNR and CDR2 FQNEAQ (reference sequence). The chain's CDR3 is CASSPIGTSGLYEQYF. The CDR3 DNA is TGTGCCAGCAGCCCTATCGGGACTAGCGGTCTCTACGAGCAGTACTTC.

A word on this clonotype: A read error may produce the germline difference seen at one junction end. V gene TRBV7-2 combines with J gene TRBJ1-6; maybe TRBD1 (5 bases). Germline CDR1 SGHTA, CDR2 FQGNSA. The CDR3 runs 16 residues. As DNA, the CDR3 is TGTGCCAGTAGCTTAGAAGGGGCAGGGTTTAATTCACCCCTCCACTTT. Its protein is CASSLEGAGFNSPLHF.

The V gene is TRBV20-1, the J gene TRBJ2-4, with D possibly TRBD1 on 5 matching bases. The DNA end is a closer match to TRBJ2-7, so the J assignment may be wrong. CDR3 length equals 16 residues. In germline, CDR1 is DFQATT, CDR2 SNEGSKA (reference sequence). CDR3 sequence (DNA): TGCAGTGCTAGAGATCCCGAAGAGACAGACCTCTACGAGCAGTACTTC. Protein product: CSARDPEETDLYEQYF.

The chain has TRBV20-1 and TRBJ2-7; the D gene is possibly TRBD2 (5 bases). V lost 6 bases and J lost 2, with 20 bases in between. Germline assignment: CDR1 DFQATT and CDR2 SNEGSKA (reference sequence). The CDR3 totals 15 residues. Here the CDR3 DNA reads TGCAGTGCCAATGGATTCAGCGGTTTAACCTACGAGCAGTACTTC. It encodes CSANGFSGLTYEQYF.

The chain combines TRBV5-1 with TRBJ1-1; 11 bases agree with TRBD1. The CDR3 has 15 amino acids. Unmatched junction bases numbered 3, after V lost 3 bases and J lost 2 bases. Germline CDR1 SGHRS, CDR2 YFSETQ. CDR3 DNA sequence: TGCGCCAGCAGCTGGGGACAGGGGGGTAACACTGAAGCTTTCTTT. It codes for CASSWGQGGNTEAFF. Filled out from reference TRBV5-1 and TRBJ1-1, the complete variable domain reads KAGVTQTPRYLIKTRGQQVTLSCSPISGHRSVSWYQQTPGQGLQFLFEYFSETQRNKGNFPGRFSGRQFSNSRSEMNVSTLELGDSALYLCASSWGQGGNTEAFFGQGTRLTVV.

The rearrangement links TRBV11-2 to TRBJ2-3; 7 bases fit TRBD1. The germline V gene encodes CDR1 SGHAT and CDR2 FQNNGV. The V gene end was trimmed by 5 bases and the J gene end by 1 base; junction bases not matched to a gene: 6. The CDR3 length is 15 residues. The CDR3 loop reads CASSPGTVGTDTQYF. In DNA, the CDR3 is TGTGCCAGCAGCCCGGGGACAGTGGGCACAGATACGCAGTATTTT. Full variable domain (outside the CDR3, taken from reference TRBV11-2 and TRBJ2-3): EAGVAQSPRYKIIEKRQSVAFWCNPISGHATLYWYQQILGQGPKLLIQFQNNGVVDDSQLPKDRFSAERLKGVDSTLKIQPAKLEDSAVYLCASSPGTVGTDTQYFGPGTRLTVL.

The chain links TRBV5-6 to TRBJ1-1; 8 bases align to TRBD1. The V gene end was trimmed by 6 bases and the J gene end by 4 bases; junction bases not matched to a gene: 14. The CDR3 has 16 residues. CDR1 is SGHDT, CDR2 YYEEEE, per germline. In DNA, the CDR3 is TGTGCCAGCACGCGGCGGACAGGGCCCCTTGCCACTGAAGCTTTCTTT. Amino acid sequence: CASTRRTGPLATEAFF. Using reference TRBV5-6 and TRBJ1-1 for the parts outside the CDR3, the full variable domain is DAGVTQSPTHLIKTRGQQVTLRCSPKSGHDTVSWYQQALGQGPQFIFQYYEEEERQRGNFPDRFSGHQFPNYSSELNVNALLLGDSALYLCASTRRTGPLATEAFFGQGTRLTVV.

The chain uses TRBV20-1 and TRBJ1-2, with TRBD1 identical over 9 bases. CDR3 length: 11 amino acids. Germline loops: CDR1 DFQATT, CDR2 SNEGSKA (reference sequence). The V segment lost 8 bases and the J segment 7 bases; nucleotides outside the gene matches: 5. CDR3 amino acids: CSWTGAGGYTF. The CDR3 DNA reads TGCAGTTGGACAGGGGCGGGTGGCTACACCTTC.

The V and J genes are TRBV12-3 or TRBV12-4 and TRBJ2-1, with 7 bases aligning to TRBD1. The V gene end was trimmed by 8 bases and the J gene end by 5 bases; junction bases not matched to a gene: 12. The CDR3 totals 15 residues. The CDR3 loop reads CASVTRQGTNNEQFF. The DNA of the CDR3 is TGTGCCAGCGTTACCCGACAGGGAACCAACAATGAGCAGTTCTTC.

The chain carries TRBV28 and TRBJ2-7, with a possible D match to TRBD2 (6 bases). The V and J ends lost 9 bases and 0 bases respectively, with 18 bases between them. Germline V CDR1 and CDR2: MDHEN, SYDVKM. The CDR3 length is 15 residues. CDR3 DNA sequence: TGTGCCAGTGCGGGACGCACGGTTTTCTCCTACGAGCAGTACTTC. Protein product: CASAGRTVFSYEQYF.

This clonotype appeared a single time. CDR3 protein: CASSPPRTSSSYEQYF. The CDR3 nucleotides are TGTGCCAGCAGCCCTCCCAGGACTAGCTCTTCCTACGAGCAGTACTTC. The rearrangement uses TRBV7-8 and TRBJ2-7; 8 nucleotides match TRBD2. The CDR3 length is 16 residues. The germline gives CDR1 SGHVS, CDR2 FQNEAQ. The V segment lost 5 bases and the J segment 1 base; nucleotides outside the gene matches: 10. The complete variable domain, with remaining parts taken from reference TRBV7-8 and TRBJ2-7, reads GAGVSQSPRYKVAKRGQDVALRCDPISGHVSLFWYQQALGQGPEFLTYFQNEAQLDKSGLPSDRFFAERPEGSVSTLKIQRTQQEDSAVYLCASSPPRTSSSYEQYFGPGTRLTVT.

The V and J genes are TRBV29-1 and TRBJ2-7; 10 positions match TRBD2. Germline loops: CDR1 SQVTM, CDR2 ANQGSEA. The V and J ends lost 0 bases and 4 bases, in that order; junction bases with no gene match: 6. CDR3 length: 15 residues. This chain's CDR3 is CSVEDGLAGAYEQYF. CDR3 DNA sequence: TGCAGCGTTGAAGATGGGCTAGCGGGAGCATACGAGCAGTACTTC.

V gene TRBV11-2 combines with J gene TRBJ2-5; D is unclear. CDR3 length equals 15 residues. From germline, CDR1 is SGHAT and CDR2 FQNNGV. V lost 1 base to trimming and J lost 2 bases, with 11 bases between them. The CDR3 region has the DNA TGTGCCAGCAGCTTAGGACCCATAAAGCAAGAGACCCAGTACTTC. The encoded protein is CASSLGPIKQETQYF.

This clonotype was detected a few times. CDR3 DNA: TGTGCCATCAGTGAGTCGGCGGGTTACACAGATACGCAGTATTTT. It specifies CAISESAGYTDTQYF. The chain links TRBV10-3 to TRBJ2-3, with D possibly TRBD2 on 5 matching bases. Trimming took 0 bases from V and 2 from J, leaving 9 bases between them. This CDR3 is 15 amino acids long. Germline CDR1 is ENHRY and CDR2 is SYGVKD.

The J gene is TRBJ2-3, the V gene TRBV5-1; 8 bases align to TRBD2. J lost 6 bases, V lost 4 bases, and 7 bases had no gene match. This CDR3 is 14 amino acids long. Germline V gives CDR1 SGHRS, CDR2 YFSETQ. CDR3 sequence: CASSHNSGVDTQYF. DNA of the CDR3: TGCGCCAGCAGCCATAATAGCGGGGTGGATACGCAGTATTTT.

The J gene is TRBJ1-1, the V gene TRBV29-1; TRBD1 matches at 9 bases. The CDR3 totals 13 residues. Unmatched junction bases numbered 6, after V lost 6 bases and J lost 4 bases. The V gene's germline CDR1 is SQVTM and CDR2 ANQGSEA. The CDR3 DNA follows: TGCAGCGTGACGAGGACAGGGGCCACTGAAGCTTTCTTT. It specifies CSVTRTGATEAFF.

The chain couples TRBV6-5 to TRBJ2-5, with D perhaps assigned TRBD1 or TRBD2 (5 bases each). The CDR3 contains 16 residues. The V end was cut by 0 bases, the J end by 11 bases, with 22 bases between. Germline values: CDR1 MNHEY, CDR2 SVGAGI. This CDR3 reads CASSYSITLEDNEQYF. CDR3 in DNA: TGTGCCAGCAGTTACTCGATAACACTGGAGGACAATGAGCAGTACTTC.

Here the CDR3 reads CASSQGRAQAFF. The CDR3 DNA follows: TGTGCCAGCAGCCAAGGCCGGGCCCAAGCTTTCTTT. This chain uses TRBV3-1 with TRBJ1-1; no clear D. V lost 1 base to trimming and J lost 9 bases, with 9 bases between them. The CDR3 is 12 amino acids. Germline-derived CDR1 and CDR2 are LGHDT and YNNKEL (reference sequence).

This clonotype has just one count. The chain links TRBV7-2 to TRBJ2-3; perhaps TRBD2 as D (6 bases). The CDR3 consists of 15 residues. V was shortened by 2 bases and J by 4 bases, with 13 bases between the two germline ends. Germline V CDR1 and CDR2: SGHTA, FQGNSA. This chain's CDR3 is CTSSLWDSIPDTQYF. The CDR3 DNA is TGTACCAGCAGCTTATGGGACTCTATTCCAGATACGCAGTATTTT.

This clonotype occurred a few times. V usage is TRBV20-1 and J usage is TRBJ2-7; TRBD2 aligns across 8 bases. This CDR3 has 14 amino acids. The V gene's germline CDR1 is DFQATT and CDR2 SNEGSKA (reference sequence). Losses at the gene ends were 6 bases for V and 6 bases for J; bases not matched to a gene: 13. CDR3 DNA: TGCAGTGCCAATAAGCGGGAGTCGACGGGCGAGCAGTACTTC. This codes for CSANKRESTGEQYF.

The chain combines TRBV9 with TRBJ2-1; 7 bases map to TRBD2. The CDR3 runs to 14 residues. CDR1 SGDLS and CDR2 YYNGEE come from the germline V gene. The trim removed 2 bases at V and 4 bases at J, leaving 3 bases unmatched. DNA of the CDR3: TGTGCCAGCAGCGTTGGTAGCGGGTACAATGAGCAGTTCTTC. It codes for CASSVGSGYNEQFF. Full variable domain (remainder filled in from reference TRBV9 and TRBJ2-1): DSGVTQTPKHLITATGQRVTLRCSPRSGDLSVYWYQQSLDQGLQFLIQYYNGEERAKGNILERFSAQQFPDLHSELNLSSLELGDSALYFCASSVGSGYNEQFFGPGTRLTVL.

A few counts support this clonotype. The rearrangement links TRBV29-1 to TRBJ2-7; 10 positions match TRBD2. Germline V gene sequence: CDR1 SQVTM, CDR2 ANQGSEA. The CDR3 length is 14 residues. V shed 4 bases, J shed 0 bases, and the junction held 3 bases outside the gene matches. The CDR3 loop is CSVGGLASSYEQYF. The CDR3 region has the DNA TGCAGCGTTGGGGGACTAGCGAGCTCCTACGAGCAGTACTTC.

In its sample, this clonotype was seen once. This chain connects TRBV7-2 to TRBJ2-7, with D maybe TRBD1 (6 bases). CDR1 and CDR2 from the germline V gene are SGHTA and FQGNSA. The CDR3 sequence is 14 residues long. The V and J ends lost 3 bases and 3 bases respectively, with 12 bases between them. CDR3 bases: TGTGCCAGCAGCTTTGGGGCAGGGGACTACGAGCAGTACTTC. Amino acid sequence: CASSFGAGDYEQYF. Full variable domain (rest looked up from reference TRBV7-2 and TRBJ2-7): GAGVSQSPSNKVTEKGKDVELRCDPISGHTALYWYRQSLGQGLEFLIYFQGNSAPDKSGLPSDRFSAERTGGSVSTLTIQRTQQEDSAVYLCASSFGAGDYEQYFGPGTRLTVT.

The CDR3 region has the DNA TGCAGTGCTAGAGATGGTAGCGGGGTTAACACCGGGGAGCTGTTTTTT. Translation: CSARDGSGVNTGELFF. V and J are TRBV20-1 and TRBJ2-2; 8 bases align to TRBD2. The germline gives CDR1 DFQATT, CDR2 SNEGSKA (reference sequence). The CDR3 is 16 amino acids. V was pared by 0 bases and J by 2 bases, with 5 bases of the junction left unmatched.